This T cell receptor beta chain is drawn from a study of T cell responses to AZD1222 COVID-19 vaccine. Study overall: Combined were second doses at about 4 or about 12 weeks. Whole-study findings and limits: Only a handful of AZD1222 recipients, roughly 6 in all, had baseline seropositivity. Spike was spanned by vaccine-associated CD4 TCRs, which were dominant at 160-218 and 743-854.

Per germline, CDR1 SNHLY and CDR2 FYNNEI. Trimming pared 4 bases from V and 2 bases from J, leaving 21 bases between. The CDR3 loop spans 18 amino acids. TCRdb's copy holds only in-frame clones and misses some; the assay was immunoSEQ multiplex PCR. The table records more than 100,000 clones, more than 70% of them present only once. As for this clone: What it recognizes is unknown.

The chain uses TRBV2 and TRBJ1-5, with D unclear. The source of this sequence is an adult in good health. Sequences were derived from peripheral blood, sampled on day 0 of AZD1222 vaccination. The CDR3 nucleotides read TGTGCCAGCAGTGGCTCAATGTTAGGGTTAGTGGGCAATCAGCCCCAGCATTTT. Translating it yields CASSGSMLGLVGNQPQHF.